The 17 T cell receptor beta chains below were found in one sample sequenced in a study of vaccination and CD4 T cells after COVID-19. Treatment noted: roughly 11-day PBMC culture with coronavirus spike peptide pools or control peptides (ViraFEST assay). No antigen has been identified for these receptors. With the Oncomine TCR Beta short-read assay, DNA from cultured CD4+ T cells was sequenced. Each CDR3 protein gets one entry after TCRdb re-called the PCR reads with MiXCR. The sample contains over 15,000 distinct CDR3 sequences, around 45% of which appear only once. The sequencing used CD4+ T cells from blood, cultured in vitro, collected before SARS-CoV-2 vaccination. These receptors all come from a human donor who had recovered from COVID-19.

The V and J genes are TRBV20-1 and TRBJ1-1; D perhaps matches TRBD1 (5 bases). V was cut by 6 bases and J by 1 base, with 12 bases left in between. The CDR3 contains 13 residues. Germline CDR1 DFQATT, CDR2 SNEGSKA (reference sequence). CDR3 sequence: CSAVRGWNTEAFF. DNA for the CDR3: TGCAGTGCGGTCCGGGGGTGGAACACTGAAGCTTTCTTT.

The rearrangement uses TRBV7-2 and TRBJ2-4, with 12 bases aligning to TRBD2. The CDR3 spans 20 residues. Germline-derived CDR1 and CDR2 are SGHTA and FQGNSA. The J segment lost 0 bases and the V segment lost 4 bases, leaving 13 bases of the junction unmatched. The CDR3 sequence is CASSSNPGLAGPRAKNIQYF. Here the CDR3 DNA reads TGTGCCAGCAGCTCGAATCCGGGACTAGCGGGTCCTAGAGCCAAAAACATTCAGTACTTC.

The CDR3 DNA sequence: TGTGCCAGCAGTCCACGGCGGGGCTTGTCGGAGTCCGGGGAGCTGTTTTTT. It encodes CASSPRRGLSESGELFF. This sequence joins TRBV7-2 and TRBJ2-2; D possibly corresponds to TRBD2 (6 bases). Per germline, CDR1 SGHTA and CDR2 FQGNSA. Trimming took 6 bases from V and 6 from J, leaving 23 bases between them. CDR3 length equals 17 residues.

The chain uses TRBV7-2 and TRBJ2-5; the D call may be TRBD1 or TRBD2 (7 bases each). Germline V gives CDR1 SGHTA, CDR2 FQGNSA. Between the trimmed V and J ends, which lost 2 bases and 5 bases, there was a span of 15 bases. The CDR3 is made up of 15 amino acids. The CDR3 here is CASSLLGRGGETQYF. CDR3 DNA sequence: TGTGCCAGCAGCTTATTGGGCAGGGGGGGGGAGACCCAGTACTTC. The full variable domain, in which reference TRBV7-2 and TRBJ2-5 provide the parts outside the CDR3, is GAGVSQSPSNKVTEKGKDVELRCDPISGHTALYWYRQSLGQGLEFLIYFQGNSAPDKSGLPSDRFSAERTGGSVSTLTIQRTQQEDSAVYLCASSLLGRGGETQYFGPGTRLLVL.

CDR3 in DNA: TGCAGGGCGGACAGGACGAACACTGAAGCTTTCTTT. Its translation is CRADRTNTEAFF. This chain connects TRBV20-1 to TRBJ1-1, with 7 nucleotides matching TRBD1. CDR3 length equals 12 residues. Germline lookup yields CDR1 DFQATT and CDR2 SNEGSKA (reference sequence).

The CDR3 loop is CATSDSLAGASSYNEQFF. The CDR3 DNA reads as TGTGCCACCAGTGACTCTCTAGCGGGAGCGAGCTCCTACAATGAGCAGTTCTTC. The chain employs TRBV24-1 and TRBJ2-1; 10 bases align to TRBD2. The V segment lost 4 bases and the J segment 0 bases; nucleotides outside the gene matches: 8. The CDR3 has 18 amino acids. The V gene's germline CDR1 is KGHDR and CDR2 SFDVKD.

This rearrangement joins TRBV7-2 to TRBJ2-1; 8 positions agree with TRBD1. This CDR3 region has 15 residues. The V gene's germline CDR1 is SGHTA and CDR2 FQGNSA. With 4 bases clipped from V and 8 bases from J, the junction kept 10 bases outside the gene matches. The chain's CDR3 is CASSSATGARHEQFF. The DNA of the CDR3 is TGTGCCAGCAGCTCGGCGACAGGGGCAAGGCATGAGCAGTTCTTC.

This rearrangement joins TRBV14 to TRBJ2-7; 11 nucleotides line up with TRBD2. CDR1 is SGHDN, CDR2 FVKESK, per germline. The CDR3 has 16 residues. Germline trimming cut 1 base from V and 6 bases from J; bases unmatched to any gene: 8. CDR3 residues: CASSQGGSGRASEQYF. The CDR3 nucleotides are TGTGCCAGCAGCCAAGGGGGTAGCGGGAGGGCCAGCGAGCAGTACTTC.

In this sample, this clonotype turned up once. The chain combines TRBV6-5 with TRBJ1-1; D is undetermined. This CDR3 is built from 13 residues. The V and J ends lost 4 bases and 1 base respectively, with 7 bases between them. Germline V gene sequence: CDR1 MNHEY, CDR2 SVGAGI. The DNA for the CDR3 is TGTGCCAGCAGTTCCTTAACGAACACTGAAGCTTTCTTT. This sequence encodes CASSSLTNTEAFF.

The rearrangement links TRBV20-1 to TRBJ1-2; D gene ambiguous. V lost 3 bases, J lost 2 bases, and 7 bases lay in between. CDR1 DFQATT and CDR2 SNEGSKA come from the germline V gene (reference sequence). CDR3 size: 12 residues. The CDR3 DNA reads TGCAGTGCTAGGGTCAGGAACTATGGCTACACCTTC. It yields the protein CSARVRNYGYTF.

The V gene is TRBV7-9, the J gene TRBJ2-1; D is undetermined. The germline V gene encodes CDR1 SEHNR and CDR2 FQNEAQ (reference sequence). Trimming left V 1 base short and J 0 bases short, with 4 bases between. This CDR3 is 14 amino acids long. The CDR3: CASSLGSSYNEQFF. In DNA, the CDR3 is TGTGCCAGCAGCTTAGGTAGCTCCTACAATGAGCAGTTCTTC.

The rearrangement joins TRBV24-1 to TRBJ2-2; D remains unclear. This CDR3 has 12 amino acids. Trimming removed 7 bases from V and 8 bases from J, with 10 bases in between. Germline lookup yields CDR1 KGHDR and CDR2 SFDVKD. This CDR3 reads CATRDPLGELFF. CDR3 coding DNA: TGTGCCACCAGGGATCCCTTGGGGGAGCTGTTTTTT.

The rearrangement uses TRBV11-3 and TRBJ1-4; D may be TRBD1 (6 bases). Germline CDR1 reads SGHNT; CDR2 reads YENEEA. The CDR3 contains 16 residues. Trimming shortened V by 1 base and J by 5 bases, and 14 bases separated the two germline ends. The CDR3 region is CASSLVTTGLNEKLFF. The CDR3 region has the DNA TGTGCCAGCAGCTTAGTAACAACAGGGTTAAATGAAAAACTGTTTTTT.

The V and J genes are TRBV7-6 and TRBJ2-5, with unresolved D. Germline V gene lookup returns CDR1 SGHVS and CDR2 FNYEAQ. V gave up 4 bases and J gave up 5 bases, with 11 bases separating them. The CDR3 spans 13 residues. The chain's CDR3 is CASSSGRSETQYF. The DNA for the CDR3 is TGTGCCAGCAGCTCGGGCCGCTCGGAGACCCAGTACTTC.

The gene calls are TRBV27 and TRBJ2-7; 10 bases agree with TRBD1. CDR1 and CDR2 (germline): MNHEY, SMNVEV (reference sequence). The length of the CDR3 is 13 residues. With V trimmed by 4 bases and J by 6 bases, 3 bases remained unmatched. The CDR3, as DNA: TGTGCCAGCAGTTCGTGGACAGGGGGCGAGCAGTACTTC. Its protein product is CASSSWTGGEQYF.

This chain connects TRBV2 to TRBJ1-1, with unresolved D. CDR3 length: 14 residues. The germline gives CDR1 SNHLY, CDR2 FYNNEI. Trimming stripped 5 bases from V and 10 bases from J, with 20 bases between. CDR3 region: CASSQYHEGSRAFF. CDR3 nucleotides: TGTGCCAGCAGTCAATACCATGAGGGATCTAGAGCTTTCTTT.

The CDR3 loop is CASTPDFPNEQFF. Here the CDR3 DNA reads TGTGCCAGCACGCCGGACTTCCCTAATGAGCAGTTCTTC. The chain combines TRBV7-9 with TRBJ2-1, with TRBD2 as a possible D gene (5 bases). Germline-derived CDR1 and CDR2 are SEHNR and FQNEAQ (reference sequence). The CDR3 is 13 amino acids. V lost 7 bases to trimming and J lost 7 bases, with 14 bases between them.